Presented here are 19 T cell receptor beta chains from one specimen sequenced in a study of blood T cells in healthy people across ages. With a J-beta primer mix and a sample-barcoded 5' primer, a second PCR ran roughly 6 to 11 cycles. Each CDR3 protein is one row after TCRdb ran MiXCR on the 5' RACE reads. The sample shows about 800,000 distinct CDR3 sequences, 46% of them seen only once. What was sequenced was blood. The receptors were gathered from a man of 80 years or more in good health.

This clonotype was seen just once. This chain uses TRBV11-3 with TRBJ2-3; 7 bases fit TRBD2. The J segment lost 2 bases and the V segment lost 6 bases, leaving 14 bases of the junction unmatched. Looked up from germline, CDR1 is SGHNT and CDR2 is YENEEA. This CDR3 spans 17 amino acids. CDR3 amino acids: CASSSRQDLADTDTQYF. CDR3 bases: TGTGCCAGCAGTTCCCGACAAGACCTAGCGGACACAGATACGCAGTATTTT.

This sequence joins TRBV6-6 and TRBJ2-1; D unclear. CDR3 size: 15 residues. Germline V gene data show CDR1 as MNHNY and CDR2 as SVGAGI (reference sequence). V was pared by 2 bases and J by 0 bases, with 8 bases between. The CDR3 bases are TGTGCCAGCAGTTACGCGGATAGCTCCTACAATGAGCAGTTCTTC. Encoded protein: CASSYADSSYNEQFF.

The chain joins TRBV5-1 to TRBJ2-1; 13 nucleotides match TRBD2. Germline trimming cut 4 bases from V and 9 bases from J; bases unmatched to any gene: 4. The CDR3 consists of 14 residues. Germline V gene sequence: CDR1 SGHRS, CDR2 YFSETQ. This CDR3 reads CASSGTSGIPEQFF. CDR3 in DNA: TGCGCCAGCAGCGGGACTAGCGGGATCCCTGAGCAGTTCTTC.

This clonotype was found a few times. One junction end does not reproduce the germline sequence, and a read error may be involved. The V call is TRBV28, the J call TRBJ2-3, with 7 bases aligning to TRBD1. Germline V gene data show CDR1 as MDHEN and CDR2 as SYDVKM. The CDR3 consists of 16 residues. Here the CDR3 reads CASSLNPATGTDTQYF. The DNA for the CDR3 is TGTGCCAGTAGTTTAAACCCGGCGACAGGGACGGATACGCAGTATTTT.

This chain uses TRBV9 with TRBJ1-1; D is unclear. Germline CDR1 reads SGDLS; CDR2 reads YYNGEE. Deletions cut 3 bases from V and 1 base from J, with 7 bases between. The CDR3 is made up of 13 amino acids. The CDR3 sequence: CASSERSNTEAFF. As DNA, the CDR3 is TGTGCCAGCAGCGAAAGATCGAACACTGAAGCTTTCTTT.

This clonotype turned up a few times. V and J are TRBV29-1 and TRBJ2-7; D possibly corresponds to TRBD2 (6 bases). The CDR3 runs to 12 residues. Germline V gives CDR1 SQVTM, CDR2 ANQGSEA. V dropped 3 bases and J dropped 5 bases, with 11 bases sitting between them. The DNA for the CDR3 is TGCAGCGTTGAGAAGGGAGGCGACGAGCAGTACTTC. Translated, it gives CSVEKGGDEQYF.

This clonotype was picked up a small number of times. This chain connects TRBV6-2 or TRBV6-3 to TRBJ2-7; D gene uncertain. Germline CDR1 is MNHEY and CDR2 is SVGEGT. This CDR3 contains 13 residues. V gave up 8 bases and J gave up 1 base, with 12 bases separating them. In nucleotides, the CDR3 is TGTGCCAGCCGACAAGGACCTTCCTACGAGCAGTACTTC. It encodes CASRQGPSYEQYF.

The V and J genes are TRBV27 and TRBJ2-1; 8 bases are shared with TRBD2. There are 17 residues in the CDR3. J gave up 7 bases and V 4 bases, and 15 bases lay outside the gene matches. The V gene's germline CDR1 is MNHEY and CDR2 SMNVEV (reference sequence). The CDR3 nucleotides read TGTGCCAGCAGTTACGTAGCGGGATGGGGGTCGGTAAATGAGCAGTTCTTC. It encodes CASSYVAGWGSVNEQFF.

This clonotype was counted between two and nine times. The rearrangement uses TRBV15 and TRBJ1-5; 7 nucleotides line up with TRBD1. CDR3 length: 14 residues. The V gene's germline CDR1 is LNHNV and CDR2 YYDKDF (reference sequence). V dropped 1 base and J dropped 5; count of bases not matched to a gene: 2. CDR3 sequence reads: CATSRGDRDQPQHF. In DNA, the CDR3 is TGTGCCACCAGCAGAGGTGACAGGGATCAGCCCCAGCATTTT.

The chain combines TRBV27 with TRBJ2-1; 10 bases are a match to TRBD2. V dropped 5 bases and J dropped 9; count of bases not matched to a gene: 10. The germline gives CDR1 MNHEY, CDR2 SMNVEV (reference sequence). The CDR3 has 15 amino acids. The CDR3, as DNA: TGTGCCAGCAGTGCGTTAGCGGGAGGTTTACTTGAGCAGTTCTTC. Amino acid sequence: CASSALAGGLLEQFF.

The CDR3 DNA is TGCAGTGCCGCGGGACAGGGCGTCACTGAAGCTTTCTTT. Translating gives CSAAGQGVTEAFF. The genes are TRBV20-1 and TRBJ1-1; 9 positions match TRBD1. Trimming took 6 bases from V and 4 from J; bases not matched to a gene: 6. CDR3 length: 13 amino acids. CDR1 and CDR2 from the germline V gene are DFQATT and SNEGSKA (reference sequence).

The genes are TRBV6-6 and TRBJ2-7; possible D gene TRBD1, 5 bases. Trimming took 4 bases from V and 6 from J, leaving 13 bases between them. The CDR3 has 13 residues. Germline loops: CDR1 MNHNY, CDR2 SVGAGI (reference sequence). Written as DNA, the CDR3 is TGTGCCAGCAGTTTCCTTTCAGGGTCCGAGCAGTACTTC. It encodes CASSFLSGSEQYF.

Comments on this clonotype: A read error may explain this, as a much larger clone is one base away. V is TRBV6-2 or TRBV6-3 and J is TRBJ2-1; 14 bases fit TRBD2. Germline values: CDR1 MNHEY, CDR2 SVGEGT. The CDR3 contains 16 residues. The V and J ends lost 6 bases and 5 bases, in that order; junction bases with no gene match: 6. CDR3 sequence reads: CASRGTSGGFNNEQFF. The CDR3, as DNA: TGTGCCAGCAGGGGGACTAGCGGGGGCTTTAACAATGAGCAGTTCTTC.

This chain links TRBV18 with TRBJ2-3; 9 bases align to TRBD1. The CDR3 is made up of 15 amino acids. From germline, CDR1 is KGHSH and CDR2 LQKENI. The ends lost 5 bases at V and 2 bases at J; junction bases unmatched: 5. CDR3 coding DNA: TGTGCCAGCTCATCGTGGACAGGGGTCACAGATACGCAGTATTTT. It specifies CASSSWTGVTDTQYF.

The gene calls are TRBV21-1 and TRBJ1-6. TRBV21-1 is flagged as a pseudogene. The CDR3 runs 17 residues. The CDR3 loop is CGSSKGSSSSYNSPLHF. CDR3 bases: TGTGGCAGCAGCAAAGGAAGCAGCAGCTCCTATAATTCACCCCTCCACTTT.

The V and J genes are TRBV4-3 and TRBJ1-5; 7 bases line up with TRBD1. V shed 4 bases, J shed 4 bases, and the junction held 4 bases outside the gene matches. CDR1 is LGHNA and CDR2 is YSLEER in the germline V gene. The CDR3 consists of 14 residues. The CDR3 DNA follows: TGCGCCAGCAGCCCGGGACAGAGAAATCAGCCCCAGCATTTT. Translated, it gives CASSPGQRNQPQHF.

V is TRBV15 and J is TRBJ2-5; no definite D call. Trimming removed 0 bases at V and 11 bases at J, with 13 bases between. Germline-derived CDR1 and CDR2 are LNHNV and YYDKDF (reference sequence). This CDR3 region has 13 residues. The CDR3: CATSREWLREQYF. The CDR3 nucleotides are TGTGCCACCAGCAGAGAATGGCTACGAGAGCAGTACTTC.

The J gene is TRBJ1-1, the V gene TRBV6-6, with D hard to call. Germline V gene data show CDR1 as MNHNY and CDR2 as SVGAGI (reference sequence). The CDR3 has 13 residues. The germline V and J ends were trimmed by 5 bases and 4 bases, with 11 bases remaining between them. CDR3 nucleotide sequence: TGTGCCAGCAGTCCGGGTAGTGGCACTGAAGCTTTCTTT. Translation: CASSPGSGTEAFF.

This clonotype was counted only a few times. The chain has TRBV6-2 or TRBV6-3 and TRBJ2-1; D is possibly TRBD2 (6 bases). The V end lost 3 bases, the J end lost 6 bases, and 12 bases lay between the germline ends. There are 14 residues in the CDR3. The germline gives CDR1 MNHEY, CDR2 SVGEGT. The CDR3 region is CASSYQLASNEQFF. Here the CDR3 DNA reads TGTGCCAGCAGTTATCAACTAGCTTCCAATGAGCAGTTCTTC.